A single sample is the source of the 20 T cell receptor beta chains below, sequenced in a study of metastatic and nonmetastatic thyroid tumors. Ahead of thyroid surgery, no patient had received treatment of any kind. TCRdb reprocessed the PCR reads via MiXCR. The sample holds under 25,000 clones, around a quarter seen once. Sequencing was performed on blood. The receptor source for this set is a female donor with papillary thyroid cancer or a benign thyroid nodule (not recorded which). Some clones in this sample may be carry-over from other donors' samples.

In this sample, this clone turned up many times. This chain joins TRBV20-1 and TRBJ2-7; 7 nucleotides match TRBD1. CDR3 length: 13 residues. CDR1 DFQATT and CDR2 SNEGSKA come from the germline V gene (reference sequence). Losses at the gene ends were 5 bases for V and 2 bases for J; bases not matched to a gene: 6. The CDR3 DNA reads as TGCAGTGCTGCACCGGGACAGACCTACGAGCAGTACTTC. Translated: CSAAPGQTYEQYF.

This clone was seen only a few times. V usage is TRBV20-1 and J usage is TRBJ1-5; D not resolved. Trimming removed 7 bases from V and 5 bases from J, with 12 bases in between. Germline values: CDR1 DFQATT, CDR2 SNEGSKA (reference sequence). CDR3 size: 12 residues. DNA for the CDR3: TGCAGTGTTCGCGTAGTTGATCAGCCCCAGCATTTT. Encoded protein: CSVRVVDQPQHF.

This clone was picked up a small number of times. The chain uses TRBV6-4 and TRBJ2-1, with 13 bases lining up with TRBD2. There are 12 residues in the CDR3. Unmatched junction bases numbered 4, after V lost 5 bases and J lost 15 bases. In germline, CDR1 is MRHNA, CDR2 SNTAGT. Here the CDR3 DNA reads TGTGCCAGCAGTCCGACTAGCGGGAGGTCGTTCTTC. It yields the protein CASSPTSGRSFF.

This chain joins TRBV12-3 or TRBV12-4 and TRBJ1-5; no reliable D call. The ends were cut back, 2 bases at V and 4 bases at J, with 12 bases in the middle. This CDR3 has 15 amino acids. As DNA, the CDR3 is TGTGCCAGCAGTTTAAGAGTCGGACCTAATCAGCCCCAGCATTTT. Its translation: CASSLRVGPNQPQHF.

This clone appeared once. The chain uses TRBV3-1 and TRBJ2-7; 11 bases agree with TRBD2. V lost 7 bases and J lost 6; bases outside the gene matches: 5. The length of the CDR3 is 13 residues. CDR1 and CDR2 from the germline V gene are LGHDT and YNNKEL (reference sequence). The CDR3 sequence: CASNSGRGAEQYF. In DNA form, the CDR3 reads TGTGCCAGCAATAGCGGGAGGGGAGCCGAGCAGTACTTC.

The sample holds many counts of this clone. CDR3 coding DNA: TGCGCCAGCAGCCGGCTAGCGGGAGGGTACAATGAGCAGTTCTTC. Translating it yields CASSRLAGGYNEQFF. V usage is TRBV4-3 and J usage is TRBJ2-1; 12 nucleotides match TRBD2. This CDR3 comprises 15 residues. The germline gives CDR1 LGHNA, CDR2 YSLEER. With 4 bases clipped from V and 4 bases from J, the junction kept 2 bases outside the gene matches.

The rearrangement uses TRBV27 and TRBJ2-2; D is possibly TRBD2 (6 bases). This CDR3 spans 17 amino acids. Trimming took 2 bases from V and 7 from J, leaving 20 bases between them. CDR1 is MNHEY, CDR2 SMNVEV, per germline (reference sequence). The CDR3 is CASSLRPAGLVFGELFF. The CDR3 DNA sequence: TGTGCCAGCAGTTTACGACCGGCGGGGTTGGTCTTCGGGGAGCTGTTTTTT.

This chain joins TRBV12-5 and TRBJ1-5; D ambiguous. The V end lost 10 bases, the J end lost 5 bases, and 21 bases lay between the germline ends. This CDR3 has 15 residues. The germline V gene has CDR1 LGHNT and CDR2 FRNRAP. CDR3: CAIVDGRPGHQPQHF. CDR3 DNA sequence: TGTGCTATTGTCGACGGTAGGCCTGGGCATCAGCCCCAGCATTTT.

This clone has at least ten counts. This sequence joins TRBV24-1 and TRBJ2-5; D is unresolved. Germline CDR1 reads KGHDR; CDR2 reads SFDVKD. The length of the CDR3 is 14 residues. The V end lost 5 bases, the J end lost 0 bases, and 9 bases lay between the germline ends. The CDR3 DNA reads as TGTGCCACCAGTGCCCCCGGGCACCAAGAGACCCAGTACTTC. It is translated as CATSAPGHQETQYF.

The chain carries TRBV3-1 and TRBJ2-3; weak D call: TRBD2 (5 bases). Germline CDR1 is LGHDT and CDR2 is YNNKEL (reference sequence). This CDR3 is built from 15 residues. V lost 5 bases, J lost 6 bases, and 18 bases lay in between. This CDR3 is CASSRSGVVRDTQYF. For the CDR3, the DNA is TGTGCCAGCAGCAGGAGCGGAGTGGTCCGGGATACGCAGTATTTT.

The chain recombines TRBV4-1 with TRBJ1-5; possibly TRBD1 for D (6 bases). The CDR3 has 16 amino acids. V was pared by 0 bases and J by 2 bases, with 11 bases between. The germline gives CDR1 MGHRA, CDR2 YSYEKL. CDR3 nucleotide sequence: TGCGCCAGCAGCCAAGAACCGGGGGGCGGCAATCAGCCCCAGCATTTT. It is translated as CASSQEPGGGNQPQHF.

The V call is TRBV6-1, the J call TRBJ1-2, with no clear D. Looked up from germline, CDR1 is MNHNS and CDR2 is SASEGT. The V gene lost 3 bases and the J gene lost 8 bases, with 13 bases spanning the gap. The CDR3 is made up of 13 amino acids. The CDR3 spells CASSEGPGRGYTF. CDR3 nucleotide sequence: TGTGCCAGCAGTGAGGGCCCCGGCCGCGGCTACACCTTC.

In its sample, this clone was seen many times. The V gene is TRBV5-1, the J gene TRBJ2-1, with TRBD1 as a possible D gene (6 bases). The CDR3 sequence is 15 residues long. CDR1 SGHRS and CDR2 YFSETQ come from the germline V gene. V dropped 4 bases and J dropped 5 bases, with 16 bases sitting between them. The CDR3 protein is CASSPGHPSDNEQFF. CDR3 bases: TGCGCCAGCAGCCCGGGACACCCAAGCGACAATGAGCAGTTCTTC.

This clone was observed many times. This rearrangement joins TRBV9 to TRBJ2-1, with 7 nucleotides matching TRBD2. The V gene's germline CDR1 is SGDLS and CDR2 YYNGEE. The ends lost 3 bases at V and 2 bases at J; junction bases unmatched: 5. The length of the CDR3 is 15 residues. CDR3: CASSETSSAYNEQFF. The CDR3 bases are TGTGCCAGCAGCGAGACTAGCTCGGCCTACAATGAGCAGTTCTTC.

This clone was counted between two and nine times. V and J are TRBV2 and TRBJ1-2, with no clear D. Looked up from germline, CDR1 is SNHLY and CDR2 is FYNNEI. V dropped 3 bases and J dropped 4 bases, with 12 bases sitting between them. CDR3 size: 14 residues. This CDR3 reads CASSEGNSIYGYTF. The DNA for the CDR3 is TGTGCCAGCAGTGAGGGAAACTCGATCTATGGCTACACCTTC.

This clone was seen many times. This may arise from a read error, as a much more abundant clone is one base away. The rearrangement links TRBV20-1 to TRBJ1-5; D is ambiguous. Germline assignment: CDR1 DFQATT and CDR2 SNEGSKA (reference sequence). The CDR3 is 12 residues long. CDR3 sequence reads: CSAQNSNQPRHF. DNA for the CDR3: TGCAGTGCCCAAAATAGCAATCAGCCCCGGCATTTT.

This clone has more than one count but fewer than ten. This chain links TRBV4-1 with TRBJ2-7; the match to TRBD1 covers 9 bases. This CDR3 is built from 15 residues. The V gene end was trimmed by 1 base and the J gene end by 5 bases; junction bases not matched to a gene: 6. CDR1 and CDR2 from the germline V gene are MGHRA and YSYEKL. The CDR3 DNA follows: TGCGCCAGCAGCCAAGCCGGGACAGGGTGGGACGAGCAGTACTTC. It specifies CASSQAGTGWDEQYF.

Ten or more counts support this clone. The V and J genes are TRBV9 and TRBJ1-4; perhaps TRBD1 as D (6 bases). The germline V gene encodes CDR1 SGDLS and CDR2 YYNGEE. This CDR3 region has 17 residues. Trimming cost V 4 bases and J 3 bases, with 19 bases left between them. As DNA, the CDR3 is TGTGCCAGCAGCCCAACCCCCCGGGGGGCCGCTAATGAAAAACTGTTTTTT. Translated: CASSPTPRGAANEKLFF.

This clone was counted many times. CDR3 coding DNA: TGTGCCAGCAGCCCCCGGGACACCCAATACAATGAGCAGTTCTTC. It specifies CASSPRDTQYNEQFF. The chain carries TRBV7-9 and TRBJ2-1; D may be TRBD1 (6 bases). The CDR3 consists of 15 residues. V lost 5 bases to trimming and J lost 4 bases, with 15 bases between them. Germline CDR1 reads SEHNR; CDR2 reads FQNEAQ (reference sequence).

The V and J genes are TRBV5-1 and TRBJ2-2; 16 positions match TRBD2. CDR1 and CDR2 from the germline V gene are SGHRS and YFSETQ. V shed 7 bases, J shed 6 bases, and the junction held 6 bases outside the gene matches. The CDR3 contains 16 residues. The CDR3 spells CASLGLAGGTAGELFF. The DNA for the CDR3 is TGCGCCAGCCTGGGACTAGCGGGAGGGACGGCCGGGGAGCTGTTTTTT.